This is a list of T cell receptor beta chains from one sample in a study of blood T cell repertoires in COVID-19. The method was immunoSEQ multiplex PCR; TCRdb's version includes in-frame clones alone and lacks a portion of them. The sample contains under 250,000 clones, about 85% of which appear only once. The sample comprised peripheral blood. Source of these receptors: a woman older than 75 with acute or convalescent COVID-19. Each CDR3 is given with its conserved first and last residue. D genes are given only for firm matches. Only some rows state a clone size, as once, few, many or a class for expanded clones.

v_call,clone_size,d_call,j_call,cdr3_aa,cdr3_nt
TRBV5-1,.,.,TRBJ1-4,CASSLGGGENEKLFF,TGCGCCAGCAGCTTGGGTGGGGGGGAGAATGAAAAACTGTTTTTT
TRBV19,.,TRBD1,TRBJ2-1,CASSIFQGADYEQFF,TGTGCCAGTAGTATCTTCCAGGGGGCGGATTATGAGCAGTTCTTC
TRBV3-1/TRBV3-2,.,TRBD2,TRBJ2-3,CASSPLGTRVTDTQYF,TGTGCCAGCAGCCCACTAGGGACTAGAGTGACAGATACGCAGTATTTT
TRBV4-1,.,TRBD1,TRBJ2-2,CASSQARDRDTGELFF,TGCGCCAGCAGCCAGGCCCGGGACAGGGACACCGGGGAGCTGTTTTTT
TRBV3-1/TRBV3-2,.,.,TRBJ1-6,CASSQEASNSPLHF,TGTGCCAGCAGCCAAGAGGCCTCCAATTCACCCCTCCACTTT
TRBV19,.,.,TRBJ1-5,CASSSPGRGGNQPQHF,TGTGCCAGTAGCAGCCCGGGGAGGGGTGGAAATCAGCCCCAGCATTTT
TRBV19,.,TRBD1,TRBJ2-1,CASSIGTAYNEQFF,TGTGCCAGTAGTATCGGGACAGCATACAATGAGCAGTTCTTC
TRBV9,.,TRBD1,TRBJ2-1,CASSATGQLSSYNEQFF,TGTGCCAGCAGTGCGACGGGACAGCTGAGCTCCTACAATGAGCAGTTCTTC
TRBV11-3,few,TRBD1,TRBJ1-5,CASSLGDRRNQPQHF,TGTGCCAGCAGCTTAGGGGACAGGAGAAATCAGCCCCAGCATTTT
TRBV5-4,.,TRBD2,TRBJ2-7,CASSGGLAGLYEQYF,TGTGCCAGCAGCGGGGGACTAGCGGGGCTCTACGAGCAGTACTTC
TRBV19,once,.,TRBJ1-2,CASSMEQGVKFYTF,TGTGCCAGTAGTATGGAACAGGGCGTTAAATTCTACACCTTC
TRBV6-1,once,.,TRBJ1-4,CASSEGKRGWEKLFF,TGTGCCAGCAGTGAAGGGAAAAGGGGCTGGGAAAAACTGTTTTTT
TRBV28,.,.,TRBJ1-2,CASSLSRWARGRGYTF,TGTGCCAGCAGTTTATCTCGTTGGGCCAGGGGACGTGGCTACACCTTC
TRBV5-6,.,TRBD2,TRBJ2-3,CASSLGGGQYF,TGTGCCAGCAGCTTGGGCGGGGGGCAGTATTTT
TRBV6-5,.,.,TRBJ2-7,CASSYSAGLYEQYF,TGTGCCAGCAGTTACTCGGCAGGCCTATACGAGCAGTACTTC
TRBV9,.,.,TRBJ1-6,CASSPVNSPLHF,TGTGCCAGCAGCCCCGTTAATTCACCCCTCCACTTT
TRBV15,.,.,TRBJ2-5,CATSALRQGGGETQYF,TGTGCCACCAGCGCTCTACGTCAGGGTGGGGGGGAGACCCAGTACTTC
TRBV6-6,.,TRBD1,TRBJ2-2,CASKGTGDAGELFF,TGTGCCTCAAAGGGGACAGGTGACGCCGGGGAGCTGTTTTTT
TRBV12-3/TRBV12-4,few,TRBD1,TRBJ1-2,CASSYGQGYGYTF,TGTGCCAGCAGCTACGGACAGGGCTATGGCTACACCTTC
TRBV2,.,.,TRBJ2-7,CASSLAVRVYEQYF,TGTGCCAGCAGCTTAGCCGTCAGGGTCTACGAGCAGTACTTC
TRBV5-4,.,TRBD1,TRBJ1-6,CASSLDRGNSPLHF,TGTGCCAGCAGCCTGGACAGGGGCAATTCACCCCTCCACTTT
TRBV2,.,TRBD2,TRBJ2-5,CASSNSGGIGQETQYF,TGTGCCAGCAGTAATAGCGGGGGAATCGGTCAAGAGACCCAGTACTTC
TRBV19,.,TRBD1,TRBJ1-5,CASRRQGVNQPQHF,TGTGCCAGTAGGCGACAGGGGGTTAATCAGCCCCAGCATTTT
TRBV28,.,.,TRBJ1-2,CASSLGGRFNYGYTF,TGTGCCAGCAGTTTAGGTGGTAGATTTAACTATGGCTACACCTTC
TRBV4-1,few,.,TRBJ1-2,CASSQVGQRANYGYTF,TGCGCCAGCAGCCAAGTTGGACAGCGAGCTAACTATGGCTACACCTTC
TRBV18,.,.,TRBJ2-7,CASSPPSLSHYEQYF,TGTGCCAGCTCACCACCGAGCCTATCCCACTACGAGCAGTACTTC
TRBV15,.,.,TRBJ2-1,CATSRDKSGANEQFF,TGTGCCACCAGCAGAGATAAGTCAGGGGCTAATGAGCAGTTCTTC
TRBV2,.,TRBD1,TRBJ1-2,CASSPDRGGDYGYTF,TGTGCCAGCAGTCCGGACAGGGGAGGCGACTATGGCTACACCTTC
TRBV12-2,.,.,TRBJ2-3,CASRLVVIGLADYETSTDTQYF,TGTGCAAGTCGCTTAGTGGTCATTGGACTAGCGGACTATGAGACTAGCACAGATACGCAGTATTTT
TRBV28,.,TRBD2,TRBJ2-7,CASSMVGRGLAGSYEQYF,TGTGCCAGCAGTATGGTGGGCAGGGGTCTAGCGGGAAGCTACGAGCAGTACTTC
TRBV28,.,.,TRBJ2-1,CASSLPSLAPKWNNEQFF,TGTGCCAGCAGTTTACCCTCTTTAGCGCCGAAATGGAACAATGAGCAGTTCTTC
TRBV11-2,.,TRBD1,TRBJ2-7,CASSTSGGAAYEQYF,TGTGCCAGCAGCACCTCAGGGGGCGCAGCCTACGAGCAGTACTTC
TRBV11-2,.,TRBD1,TRBJ1-3,CASTLTGTGGDGNTIYF,TGTGCCAGCACCCTAACAGGGACAGGGGGCGATGGAAACACCATATATTTT
TRBV19,.,.,TRBJ1-1,CASSMEGRWNTEAFF,TGTGCCAGTAGTATGGAAGGCAGGTGGAACACTGAAGCTTTCTTT
TRBV6-1,.,.,TRBJ1-2,CASSEVGVGYTF,TGTGCCAGCAGTGAAGTAGGGGTTGGCTACACCTTC
TRBV10-3,.,TRBD1,TRBJ1-2,CATGTGLGDYGYTF,TGTGCCACAGGGACAGGGCTCGGGGACTATGGCTACACCTTC
TRBV9,.,.,TRBJ2-3,CASSVQGADTQYF,TGTGCCAGCAGCGTACAGGGCGCAGATACGCAGTATTTT
TRBV25-1,.,.,TRBJ1-2,CASSVVANYGYTF,TGTGCCAGCAGTGTCGTTGCTAACTATGGCTACACCTTC
TRBV11-2,once,.,TRBJ1-5,CASSSGRSPKLQHF,TGTGCCAGCAGCTCAGGTCGATCTCCAAAGCTCCAGCATTTT
TRBV4-2,.,TRBD1,TRBJ1-4,CASSQQGAPTNEKLFF,TGTGCCAGCAGTCAACAGGGGGCCCCAACTAATGAAAAACTGTTTTTT
TRBV19,.,TRBD1,TRBJ2-7,CASSTPGQGYEQYF,TGTGCCAGTAGTACGCCGGGACAGGGGTACGAGCAGTACTTC
TRBV4-1,.,TRBD1,TRBJ1-1,CASSQRQGWNTEAFF,TGCGCCAGCAGCCAGAGACAGGGATGGAACACTGAAGCTTTCTTT
TRBV19,once,TRBD2,TRBJ2-3,CASSIRGARASGGTDTQYF,TGTGCCAGTAGTATTAGGGGGGCAAGAGCTAGCGGGGGCACAGATACGCAGTATTTT
TRBV20-1,.,TRBD2,TRBJ2-3,CSARDGLVRGF,TGCAGTGCTAGAGATGGCCTTGTGCGGGGGTTC
TRBV19,.,.,TRBJ1-2,CASSIIRGPTYGYTF,TGTGCCAGTAGTATTATCAGGGGACCCACCTATGGCTACACCTTC
TRBV5-1,once,TRBD2,TRBJ2-1,CASSSTSGGAHEQFF,TGCGCCAGCAGCTCGACTAGCGGGGGGGCGCATGAGCAGTTCTTC
TRBV7-9,few,.,TRBJ2-5,CASSFRANQETQYF,TGTGCCAGCAGCTTCAGGGCTAACCAAGAGACCCAGTACTTC
TRBV6-1,medium-sized,.,TRBJ2-7,CASSDRWTRDEQYF,TGTGCCAGCAGTGACAGATGGACGAGGGACGAGCAGTACTTC
TRBV20-1,.,.,TRBJ1-3,CSASISGGFGGNTIYF,TGCAGTGCTAGTATATCGGGGGGCTTTGGTGGAAACACCATATATTTT
TRBV28,.,TRBD1,TRBJ1-2,CASREQGGGSYGYTF,TGTGCCAGCAGAGAACAGGGGGGCGGATCATACGGCTACACCTTC
TRBV28,once,.,TRBJ2-2,CASSLGGRFGELFF,TGTGCCAGCAGTTTGGGAGGACGCTTCGGGGAGCTGTTTTTT
TRBV4-2,.,TRBD1,TRBJ2-1,CASTLQSGGYNEQFF,TGTGCCAGCACCCTACAGTCAGGGGGCTACAATGAGCAGTTCTTC
TRBV28,.,.,TRBJ2-2,CASSFRRAEGTGELFF,TGTGCCAGCAGTTTTAGACGCGCGGAGGGCACCGGGGAGCTGTTTTTT
TRBV7-9,.,.,TRBJ2-5,CASSFFFGGGAVETQYF,TGTGCCAGCAGCTTTTTCTTTGGGGGGGGCGCGGTAGAGACCCAGTACTTC
TRBV20-1,.,.,TRBJ1-1,CSASPLRTVNTEAFF,TGCAGTGCTAGTCCCCTTCGGACAGTTAACACTGAAGCTTTCTTT
TRBV19,once,.,TRBJ2-5,CASSIDQETQYF,TGTGCCAGTAGTATAGATCAGGAGACCCAGTACTTC
TRBV2,.,.,TRBJ2-7,CASTQGQGYYEQYF,TGTGCCAGCACCCAGGGGCAGGGCTACTACGAGCAGTACTTC
TRBV4-2,.,.,TRBJ1-2,CASSQNYRVTNYGYTF,TGTGCCAGCAGCCAAAATTACAGGGTAACCAACTATGGCTACACCTTC